The rows below give T cell receptor beta chains drawn from one sample of a study of CXCR3-negative and CXCR3-positive naive CD8 T cells. From the 5' RACE reads, TCRdb lists one entry per CDR3 protein and no DNA. The sample totals around 40,000 distinct CDR3 sequences; its top ten clones hold approximately 1.9%. The sequencing sample was made of naive CXCR3- CD8+ T cells from blood. The receptors derive from a human donor in good health. Some clones in this sample may be carry-over from other donors' samples. The CDR3 runs from the conserved cysteine through the conserved F or W. Clone size appears in some rows only: once, few, many, or a class for an expanded clone.

j_call,v_call,clone_size,cdr3_aa
TRBJ2-1,TRBV29-1,.,CSVEVAGNEQFF
TRBJ1-2,TRBV7-6,.,CASSPSGGGGYGYTF
TRBJ2-3,TRBV29-1,.,CSAETLAGVGDTQYF
TRBJ2-3,TRBV7-9,.,CASSLVLDRAGDTQYF
TRBJ2-2,TRBV29-1,.,CSVEASLTGELFF
TRBJ2-5,TRBV3-1,.,CASSQDRVVRQETQYF
TRBJ2-7,TRBV5-1,.,CASSLDIRYEQYF
TRBJ1-5,TRBV20-1,.,CSASDLQGDQPQHF
TRBJ2-1,TRBV10-3,.,CAISLPEDRSSYNEQFF
TRBJ2-1,TRBV3-1,.,CASSGGAILYNEQFF
TRBJ2-1,TRBV29-1,.,CSARTSGPTSYNEQFF
TRBJ1-2,TRBV29-1,.,CSVCVGQGLPYGYTF
TRBJ2-2,TRBV28,.,CASSLLGTLNTGELFF
TRBJ1-1,TRBV20-1,.,CSYPSDLNTEAFF
TRBJ2-3,TRBV5-1,.,CASSLEPGLADYTDTQYF
TRBJ1-1,TRBV13,.,CASSPSPVPEAFF
TRBJ2-7,TRBV6-2/TRBV6-3,.,CASRGSFYEQYF
TRBJ2-7,TRBV7-2,.,CASSFGLRRYEQYF
TRBJ2-7,TRBV15,.,CATSPLAGANSYEQYF
TRBJ1-5,TRBV6-2/TRBV6-3,.,CASSPGPSGYSNQPQHF
TRBJ2-1,TRBV19,.,CASSIHRESYNEQFF
TRBJ2-7,TRBV15,.,CATSRDAGGGEQYF
TRBJ2-2,TRBV12-3/TRBV12-4,.,CASSPWGPPNTGELFF
TRBJ1-1,TRBV6-4,.,CASRGQGLTEAFF
TRBJ2-7,TRBV2,.,CATRTSYEQYF
TRBJ2-3,TRBV9,.,CASSSWTETADTQYF
TRBJ1-6,TRBV10-1,medium-sized,CASSDWQESSYNSPLHF
TRBJ2-7,TRBV29-1,.,CSVEISGTGGSYEQYF
TRBJ2-1,TRBV7-3,.,CASSSETLDEQFF
TRBJ1-1,TRBV2,.,CANRAPTGGITEAFF
TRBJ1-1,TRBV4-3,.,CASSQVTRETEAFF
TRBJ2-3,TRBV7-9,.,CASSFRSGQPDTQYF
TRBJ2-2,TRBV29-1,.,CSVVLLKLNTGELFF
TRBJ1-1,TRBV5-1,.,CASSLTGHTEAFF
TRBJ2-7,TRBV7-9,.,CASSSTTREQYF
TRBJ2-5,TRBV29-1,.,CSVVLVSGQLQETQYF
TRBJ2-7,TRBV9,.,CASSHSGTPLYEQYF
TRBJ2-2,TRBV23-1,.,CAGSRRGRRSNTGELFF
TRBJ2-7,TRBV12-3/TRBV12-4,.,CASMRLGLEYEQYF
TRBJ1-1,TRBV7-2,.,CASSLVTGGTEAFF
TRBJ2-3,TRBV6-2/TRBV6-3,.,CASSHPTLAGYTDTQYF
TRBJ2-1,TRBV5-6,.,CASSLALEQFF
TRBJ2-7,TRBV28,.,CASSFPRTGGEQYF
TRBJ2-5,TRBV12-3/TRBV12-4,medium-sized,CASGPYSGETQYF
TRBJ2-7,TRBV5-5,.,CASSHFGNGAEQYF
TRBJ2-1,TRBV28,.,CASSFSGVYNEQFF
TRBJ2-1,TRBV29-1,.,CSASGTDSSYNEQFF
TRBJ1-2,TRBV20-1,.,CSARPLTGINYGYTF